Detailed here is one TCR beta chain. CD4+ cells were split into CD45RA+ naive and CD45RA-negative memory subsets. Original data processing: Junction-only sequences without quality scores were provided by ImmunoSEQ, so filtering was different. TCRdb keeps only in-frame clones here, not all; method: immunoSEQ multiplex PCR. V, J and clone size reflect that table, while D and trimming were determined from the DNA. The sample consists of roughly 2,500,000 clones, under 95% of them appearing once. Germline values: CDR1 MNHEY, CDR2 SVGAGI. V gave up 0 bases and J gave up 5 bases, with 10 bases separating them. The CDR3 totals 15 residues. The data were taken from a study of shared clonotypes between healthy human individuals. On the study more broadly: Each donor's CD8 memory used one plate, CD8 naive two, each CD4 subset three.

The V call is TRBV6-5, the J call TRBJ2-2, with unresolved D. The clonotype comes from a man between 18 and 29 years old in good health. Some clones in this sample may be carry-over from other donors' samples. Sequenced material: naive CD4+ T cells from PBMCs. Described subset: CD45RA+ positively selected. The CDR3 region is CASSYSNRVTGELFF. As DNA, the CDR3 is TGTGCCAGCAGTTACTCGAACCGGGTGACCGGGGAGCTGTTTTTT.